In this sample, the clone carrying this TCR beta chain turned up a few times. Its target is unknown. This record comes from a study of CD8+CD57+ T cells in acquired aplastic anemia. The wider study: CD4+ cell libraries from healthy donors averaged around 9.8 million reads.

Genomic DNA provided the template from which TCR beta VDJ and CDR3 profiles were obtained. One entry per CDR3 protein results from TCRdb running MiXCR on the reads. The sample includes around 230,000 distinct CDR3 sequences, around 60% of them seen just once. CDR3 length: 14 amino acids. Trimming took 0 bases from V and 7 from J, leaving 12 bases between them. In germline, CDR1 is MGHRA, CDR2 YSYEKL. The study, taken as a whole, reports: Patients were compared with controls for CD8+ Simpson's diversity, and no significant difference emerged. Comparison of patients with controls identified 25 to 35 shared CD8+ CDR3 sequences.

The sequenced sample was sorted CD4+, CD8+, or CD8+CD57+ T cells (not recorded which) from PBMCs. The chain combines TRBV4-1 with TRBJ1-1; weak D call: TRBD1 (5 bases). This TCR derives from a human donor in good health. The CDR3 loop is CASSQEQTVREAFF. The CDR3 bases are TGCGCCAGCAGCCAAGAACAGACAGTACGTGAAGCTTTCTTT.